The TCR beta chain described here comes from a study of blood T cell repertoires in COVID-19. Data came from immunoSEQ multiplex PCR; TCRdb stores just in-frame clones and leaves some out. The profile shows 6,500 to 8,000 clones, just over 85% of them singletons. This clone was counted a single time. Sequencing input: peripheral blood. This TCR came from a human donor with active COVID-19. The donor label of this sample is uncertain.

CDR3 region: CASSKKGAGASYNEQFF. CDR3 in DNA: TGTGCCAGCAGCAAAAAGGGGGCTGGAGCCTCCTACAATGAGCAGTTCTTC. The chain has TRBV11-3 and TRBJ2-1, with 7 nucleotides matching TRBD1. The germline CDR1 and CDR2 sequences are SGHNT and YENEEA. CDR3 length: 17 residues. The trim removed 5 bases at V and 0 bases at J, leaving 10 bases unmatched.